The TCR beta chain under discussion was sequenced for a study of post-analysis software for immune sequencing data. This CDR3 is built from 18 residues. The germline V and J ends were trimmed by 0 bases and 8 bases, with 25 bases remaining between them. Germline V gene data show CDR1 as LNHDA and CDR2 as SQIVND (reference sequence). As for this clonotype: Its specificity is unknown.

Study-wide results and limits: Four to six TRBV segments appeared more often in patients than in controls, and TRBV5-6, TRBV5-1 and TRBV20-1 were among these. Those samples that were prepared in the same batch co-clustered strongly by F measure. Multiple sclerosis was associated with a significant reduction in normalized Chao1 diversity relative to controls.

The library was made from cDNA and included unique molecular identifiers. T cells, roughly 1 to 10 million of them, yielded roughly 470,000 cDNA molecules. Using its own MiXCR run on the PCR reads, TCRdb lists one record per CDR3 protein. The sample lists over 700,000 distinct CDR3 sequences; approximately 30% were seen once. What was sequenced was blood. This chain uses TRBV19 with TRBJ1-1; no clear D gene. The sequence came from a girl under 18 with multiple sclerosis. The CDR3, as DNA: TGTGCCAGTAGTATAGATCGCCCCTCTCTTCCAGCGAAGAAAGAAGCTTTCTTT. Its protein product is CASSIDRPSLPAKKEAFF.